The following is a T cell receptor beta chain sequence with its context. Its specificity is not known. The data were obtained in a study of regulatory T cells in long-lasting Graves disease. The CDR3 spans 14 residues. V gave up 0 bases and J gave up 10 bases, with 10 bases separating them. Germline lookup yields CDR1 MNHEY and CDR2 SVGEGT. As to time point: persistent/refractory GD, antithyroid drugs over 5 years with positive TRAb. The TCR library was made from RNA that had been extracted from PBMCs in TRIzol. In building TCR beta libraries, iRepertoire HTBI primers were used together with Arm-PCR of CDR3 regions. TCRdb processed the multiplex PCR reads anew with MiXCR; each CDR3 protein has one entry. The sample lists 300,000 or so distinct CDR3 sequences, around 19% occurring once. Study outcomes and limitations: Gene preferences differed: TRBV28, TRBJ1-2, TRBJ2-5 in persistent cases. Small numbers of samples may have cut accuracy.

The TCR originated in a female donor with Graves disease. The starting material was peripheral blood mononuclear cells (PBMCs), obtained when the disease was refractory, from a patient treated with antithyroid drugs. The rearrangement uses TRBV6-2 or TRBV6-3 and TRBJ1-6, with D tentatively TRBD1 (5 bases). The CDR3 protein is CASSYSGGESPLHF. The CDR3 nucleotides are TGTGCCAGCAGTTACTCGGGGGGAGAATCACCCCTCCACTTT.